The rows below give T cell receptor beta chains drawn from one sample of a study of T cell clones after liver transplantation. Some clones are missing from TCRdb's copy, which holds only in-frame ones; the method was immunoSEQ multiplex PCR. Of over 50,000 clones in the sample, approximately 84% are singletons; the top ten hold approximately 8.5%. The sequenced sample was CD4+ T cells from blood, obtained before liver transplant. All receptors come from a human donor who received a liver transplant. CDR3s include the opening cysteine and the closing phenylalanine or tryptophan. The D gene is left open where the match is weak. The size entry is marked missing in some rows and otherwise reads once, few, many or a size class.

d_gene	abundance	j_gene	v_gene	CDR3nt	CDR3aa
TRBD1	.	TRBJ1-5	TRBV7-2	TGTGCCAGCAGCCAGGGGGCCAGCAATCAGCCCCAGCATTTT	CASSQGASNQPQHF
.	.	TRBJ2-7	TRBV21-1	TGTGCCAGCAGCAAAGCCTTAGGGGGGCCCTACGAGCAGTACTTC	CASSKALGGPYEQYF
.	.	TRBJ1-2	TRBV6-6	TGTGCCAGCAGTTCATACCCCAATGACTATGGCTACACCTTC	CASSSYPNDYGYTF
.	few	TRBJ2-7	TRBV5-4	TGTGCCAGCAGCTCGGCCGGTTCCTACGAGCAGTACTTC	CASSSAGSYEQYF
.	once	TRBJ2-7	TRBV7-2	TGTGCCAGCAGCTTAGAACTGGGCGAGCAGTACTTC	CASSLELGEQYF
.	.	TRBJ1-3	TRBV5-5	TGTGCCAGCAGCAGTACCGGGATCTCCCTTGGAAACACCATATATTTT	CASSSTGISLGNTIYF
.	.	TRBJ1-2	TRBV6-1	TGTGCCAGCAGTTATCGGGAAATCAATGGCTACACCTTC	CASSYREINGYTF
.	once	TRBJ2-6	TRBV7-2	TGTGCCAGCAGCCTCCTTCCGGGGTACGGGGCCAACGTCCTGACTTTC	CASSLLPGYGANVLTF
TRBD1	.	TRBJ1-1	TRBV27	TGTGCCAGCAGTGGACAGGGGGCCGGTGACACTGAAGCTTTCTTT	CASSGQGAGDTEAFF
.	.	TRBJ1-1	TRBV19	TGTGCCAGTAGTATCGGCGGAAGCAGGGGAGGCACTGAAGCTTTCTTT	CASSIGGSRGGTEAFF
.	.	TRBJ1-5	TRBV6-5	TGTGCCAGCAGTTACTCGCGTAGCAATCAGCCCCAGCATTTT	CASSYSRSNQPQHF